A single sample is the source of the 27 T cell receptor beta chains below, sequenced in a study of cytomegalovirus exposure and HLA in healthy donors. Measured with immunoSEQ multiplex PCR; TCRdb has only the in-frame clones, and not every one. This sample has roughly 220,000 clones, with 85% to 95% found just once. The sample consisted of PBMCs. These receptors were collected from a woman younger than 30 in good health and CMV-seronegative.

The V and J genes are TRBV15 and TRBJ2-4; D uncertain. CDR3 length: 14 amino acids. The V gene lost 5 bases and the J gene lost 0 bases, with 8 bases spanning the gap. Germline V lookup: CDR1 LNHNV, CDR2 YYDKDF (reference sequence). CDR3 protein: CATSEHLAKNIQYF. The CDR3 nucleotides read TGTGCCACCAGCGAGCATCTAGCCAAAAACATTCAGTACTTC.

The chain is built from TRBV9 and TRBJ1-2, with D hard to call. V was trimmed by 0 bases and J by 4 bases, leaving 16 bases between them. This CDR3 has 16 residues. The germline CDR1 and CDR2 sequences are SGDLS and YYNGEE. CDR3 in amino acids: CASSVDIDGRVYGYTF. In DNA form, the CDR3 reads TGTGCCAGCAGCGTAGACATCGACGGGAGGGTCTATGGCTACACCTTC.

This sequence joins TRBV5-1 and TRBJ1-2; D unclear. The germline V and J ends were trimmed by 4 bases and 5 bases, with 21 bases remaining between them. This CDR3 is built from 16 residues. Germline V gives CDR1 SGHRS, CDR2 YFSETQ. The CDR3 loop is CASSKSEWAREYGYTF. CDR3 DNA sequence: TGCGCCAGCAGCAAATCCGAGTGGGCACGAGAATATGGCTACACCTTC.

This sequence joins TRBV5-1 and TRBJ2-7; TRBD1 agrees at 8 bases. The CDR3 is 14 residues long. Per germline, CDR1 SGHRS and CDR2 YFSETQ. With V trimmed by 0 bases and J by 2 bases, 1 base remained unmatched. CDR3 protein: CASSLVQGAYEQYF. The CDR3 DNA is TGCGCCAGCAGCTTGGTACAGGGGGCCTACGAGCAGTACTTC.

J is TRBJ2-2 and V is TRBV5-1; no clear D. The CDR3 sequence is 14 residues long. V was shortened by 0 bases and J by 4 bases, with 7 bases between the two germline ends. Germline V lookup: CDR1 SGHRS, CDR2 YFSETQ. The CDR3 region is CASSLERLTGELFF. The CDR3 DNA reads as TGCGCCAGCAGCTTGGAGCGACTCACCGGGGAGCTGTTTTTT.

The chain uses TRBV11-2 and TRBJ2-1, with TRBD2 matching 10 bases. The CDR3 covers 16 residues. Trimming cost V 2 bases and J 8 bases; bases outside gene matches: 9. Germline lookup yields CDR1 SGHAT and CDR2 FQNNGV. Here the CDR3 DNA reads TGTGCCAGCAGCTTATTCCAAGCGGGAGGGCCCCATGAGCAGTTCTTC. Encoded protein: CASSLFQAGGPHEQFF.

With respect to this clone: The conserved phenylalanine or tryptophan normally closing the CDR3 is absent here, so this likely arose from a read error. The DNA is left out, because the CDR3 cannot be placed on it with certainty; the CDR3 is given as TCRdb lists it. The CDR3 sequence is CAWSVGLTGLI. This chain connects TRBV30 to TRBJ1-2; the table's D call TRBD1 went unverified against the DNA. Germline V gene lookup returns CDR1 GTSNPN and CDR2 SVGIG (reference sequence). The CDR3 is made up of 11 amino acids, end residues included.

The chain uses TRBV9 and TRBJ1-4; 7 bases align to TRBD1. With V trimmed by 4 bases and J by 7 bases, 13 bases remained unmatched. Germline assignment: CDR1 SGDLS and CDR2 YYNGEE. The CDR3 totals 16 residues. CDR3 sequence (DNA): TGTGCCAGCAGCCCTCACGACAGGGTTTTAGGTGAAAAACTGTTTTTT. Translated: CASSPHDRVLGEKLFF.

This clone appeared once. V and J are TRBV4-1 and TRBJ2-3, with 10 bases that match TRBD1. Germline V gives CDR1 MGHRA, CDR2 YSYEKL. The CDR3 consists of 15 residues. The V gene end was trimmed by 2 bases and the J gene end by 2 bases; junction bases not matched to a gene: 1. The CDR3 region has the DNA TGCGCCAGCAGCCAACGACAGGGGGCCACAGATACGCAGTATTTT. It is translated as CASSQRQGATDTQYF.

The V call is TRBV5-6, the J call TRBJ1-1; tentatively, D is TRBD1 (5 bases). The germline V gene encodes CDR1 SGHDT and CDR2 YYEEEE. V was pared by 2 bases and J by 1 base, with 15 bases between. The CDR3 is made up of 16 amino acids. This CDR3 is CASSLVARGTNTEAFF. Here the CDR3 DNA reads TGTGCCAGCAGCTTAGTAGCTAGGGGAACGAACACTGAAGCTTTCTTT.

The chain has TRBV5-1 and TRBJ2-7; TRBD2 matches 9 bases. CDR1 and CDR2 from the germline V gene are SGHRS and YFSETQ. The CDR3 runs 18 residues. With 0 bases clipped from V and 2 bases from J, the junction kept 12 bases outside the gene matches. The CDR3 is CASSLELGRLAGTYEQYF. The CDR3 DNA reads TGCGCCAGCAGCTTGGAGTTGGGGAGGCTAGCGGGAACCTACGAGCAGTACTTC.

This chain joins TRBV15 and TRBJ2-1, with 12 positions matching TRBD2. The CDR3 length is 14 residues. Losses at the gene ends were 1 base for V and 10 bases for J; bases not matched to a gene: 2. CDR1 LNHNV and CDR2 YYDKDF come from the germline V gene (reference sequence). DNA for the CDR3: TGTGCCACCAGCAGAGGACTAGCGGGAGAAGAGCAGTTCTTC. It translates to CATSRGLAGEEQFF. Supplemented by reference TRBV15 and TRBJ2-1, the full variable domain reads DAMVIQNPRYQVTQFGKPVTLSCSQTLNHNVMYWYQQKSSQAPKLLFHYYDKDFNNEADTPDNFQSRRPNTSFCFLDIRSPGLGDTAMYLCATSRGLAGEEQFFGPGTRLTVL.

This chain connects TRBV30 to TRBJ2-7, with a weak D call TRBD1 (5 bases). CDR1 is GTSNPN and CDR2 is SVGIG in the germline V gene (reference sequence). This CDR3 region has 13 residues. V lost 1 base, J lost 3 bases, and 10 bases lay in between. CDR3 protein: CAWSAQVHYEQYF. DNA of the CDR3: TGTGCCTGGAGTGCACAGGTCCACTACGAGCAGTACTTC. Full variable domain (remainder filled in from reference TRBV30 and TRBJ2-7): SQTIHQWPATLVQPVGSPLSLECTVEGTSNPNLYWYRQAAGRGLQLLFYSVGIGQISSEVPQNLSASRPQDRQFILSSKKLLLSDSGFYLCAWSAQVHYEQYFGPGTRLTVT.

Here the CDR3 reads CASSLVSGQGLSPLHF. CDR3 in DNA: TGTGCCAGCAGCTTAGTCTCTGGACAGGGGCTTTCACCCCTCCACTTT. The chain employs TRBV7-9 and TRBJ1-6; 9 nucleotides agree with TRBD1. The CDR3 sequence is 16 residues long. With V trimmed by 1 base and J by 9 bases, 7 bases remained unmatched. From germline, CDR1 is SEHNR and CDR2 FQNEAQ (reference sequence).

The rearrangement uses TRBV4-2 and TRBJ2-7; 11 bases line up with TRBD2. From germline, CDR1 is LGHNA and CDR2 YNFKEQ. With V trimmed by 0 bases and J by 6 bases, 10 bases remained unmatched. The CDR3 runs 17 residues. CDR3 coding DNA: TGTGCCAGCAGCCAAGATACTGGACTAGCGGGCGGTGGCGAGCAGTACTTC. It specifies CASSQDTGLAGGGEQYF.

V is TRBV9 and J is TRBJ1-4; maybe TRBD1 (5 bases). The CDR3 extends over 15 amino acids. Germline CDR1 and CDR2: SGDLS and YYNGEE. Trimming took off 0 bases at V and 5 bases at J, with 11 bases between the two ends. DNA of the CDR3: TGTGCCAGCAGCGTAGCTGGGACTGACAATGAAAAACTGTTTTTT. Its protein is CASSVAGTDNEKLFF.

The genes are TRBV28 and TRBJ2-7; 8 bases match TRBD1. V dropped 5 bases and J dropped 2; count of bases not matched to a gene: 8. This CDR3 spans 15 amino acids. From germline, CDR1 is MDHEN and CDR2 SYDVKM. The CDR3: CASSNRGTGAYEQYF. The CDR3 DNA reads TGTGCCAGCAGTAACCGAGGGACAGGAGCCTACGAGCAGTACTTC.

V is TRBV29-1 and J is TRBJ2-7; D unclear. V was cut by 6 bases and J by 4 bases, with 13 bases left in between. Germline CDR1 and CDR2: SQVTM and ANQGSEA. This CDR3 has 12 amino acids. The CDR3: CSVRERTYEQYF. CDR3 nucleotides: TGCAGCGTCCGCGAACGTACGTACGAGCAGTACTTC.

In this sample, this clone turned up once. The chain employs TRBV2 and TRBJ2-7, with a tentative D call TRBD2 (6 bases). CDR1 and CDR2 from the germline V gene are SNHLY and FYNNEI. The CDR3 extends over 12 amino acids. The V gene lost 5 bases and the J gene lost 3 bases, with 8 bases spanning the gap. The CDR3 sequence is CASSTGGYEQYF. The CDR3 nucleotides read TGTGCCAGCAGTACCGGGGGCTACGAGCAGTACTTC. The whole variable domain, filled in from reference TRBV2 and TRBJ2-7, reads EPEVTQTPSHQVTQMGQEVILRCVPISNHLYFYWYRQILGQKVEFLVSFYNNEISEKSEIFDDQFSVERPDGSNFTLKIRSTKLEDSAMYFCASSTGGYEQYFGPGTRLTVT.

The chain carries TRBV2 and TRBJ2-3; 11 nucleotides line up with TRBD2. The CDR3 is made up of 16 amino acids. Trimming removed 6 bases from V and 2 bases from J; junction bases left unmatched: 7. Looked up from germline, CDR1 is SNHLY and CDR2 is FYNNEI. The CDR3 DNA follows: TGTGCCAGCAGGGGATGGACTAGCGGGCTCACAGATACGCAGTATTTT. This sequence encodes CASRGWTSGLTDTQYF.

This clone has a single count. The chain employs TRBV20-1 and TRBJ1-4; D remains unclear. The CDR3 totals 11 residues. The V end was cut by 6 bases, the J end by 8 bases, with 10 bases between. CDR1 and CDR2 from the germline V gene are DFQATT and SNEGSKA (reference sequence). The CDR3 coding sequence is TGCAGTGCGGAGGCGGGAGAAAAACTGTTTTTT. It is translated as CSAEAGEKLFF.

The rearrangement joins TRBV19 to TRBJ1-1, with D possibly being TRBD1 (5 bases). CDR1 is LNHDA, CDR2 SQIVND, per germline (reference sequence). Trimming cost V 4 bases and J 7 bases, with 16 bases left between them. CDR3 length: 14 amino acids. CDR3 sequence reads: CASSTTAQMSEAFF. CDR3 in DNA: TGTGCCAGTAGTACGACAGCCCAAATGAGTGAAGCTTTCTTT.

The chain links TRBV5-4 to TRBJ1-1; TRBD1 aligns across 7 bases. J lost 7 bases, V lost 3 bases, and 12 bases had no gene match. CDR1 SGHNT and CDR2 YYREEE come from the germline V gene (reference sequence). The CDR3 spans 15 residues. The DNA for the CDR3 is TGTGCCAGCAGCTCTAAAATGACAGGGAGCTATGAAGCTTTCTTT. Its translation is CASSSKMTGSYEAFF. Full variable domain (outside the CDR3, taken from reference TRBV5-4 and TRBJ1-1): ETGVTQSPTHLIKTRGQQVTLRCSSQSGHNTVSWYQQALGQGPQFIFQYYREEENGRGNFPPRFSGLQFPNYSSELNVNALELDDSALYLCASSSKMTGSYEAFFGQGTRLTVV.

V usage is TRBV5-6 and J usage is TRBJ2-7; the D gene is possibly TRBD1 (5 bases). Germline assignment: CDR1 SGHDT and CDR2 YYEEEE. The V gene lost 7 bases and the J gene lost 5 bases, with 25 bases spanning the gap. CDR3 length: 16 residues. The CDR3 spells CASSPVDNPLLDEQYF. The CDR3 DNA reads as TGTGCCAGCTCGCCCGTGGACAACCCTCTTTTGGACGAGCAGTACTTC.

The gene calls are TRBV2 and TRBJ1-5; D is unclear. Germline loops: CDR1 SNHLY, CDR2 FYNNEI. CDR3 size: 17 residues. The germline V and J ends were trimmed by 6 bases and 3 bases, with 21 bases remaining between them. The CDR3 bases are TGTGCCAGCAGCACCCCGGCGACGGGAAGGGACAATCAGCCCCAGCATTTT. Its protein is CASSTPATGRDNQPQHF.

The J gene is TRBJ2-3, the V gene TRBV11-3; unclear D gene. V lost 1 base, J lost 14 bases, and 10 bases lay in between. This CDR3 region has 11 residues. Germline-derived CDR1 and CDR2 are SGHNT and YENEEA. CDR3 nucleotides: TGTGCCAGCAGCTTAGCCCTAGACCCGTATTTT. It is translated as CASSLALDPYF.

The chain carries TRBV7-2 and TRBJ2-5; possibly TRBD2 for D (5 bases). Germline V lookup: CDR1 SGHTA, CDR2 FQGNSA. With 2 bases removed from V and 1 base from J, the gap between germline ends came to 8 bases. The CDR3 has 14 residues. The CDR3 region has the DNA TGTGCCAGCAGCTTAAGCGGTACCCAAGAGACCCAGTACTTC. This translates into CASSLSGTQETQYF.